The T cell receptor beta chain described here comes from a study of blood T cell repertoires in COVID-19. Study at large: Both acute and convalescent COVID-19 samples were obtained from the United States, Italy and Spain. PBMCs, B-cell-depleted T cells, or T cells were the source of the cDNA or gDNA that made up the material.

In the original workflow: Quantification of nucleated cells was approximated via reference gene primer amplification. Method: immunoSEQ multiplex PCR; TCRdb's copy keeps in-frame clones and lacks some. That table is the source of V, J and clone size, and D and trimming were worked out from the DNA. The sample contains about 230,000 clones, approximately 83% of which appear only once. This receptor was obtained from a man aged 35 to 55 with acute or convalescent COVID-19. The source material was peripheral blood.

CDR3 amino acids: CASRPDREDQPQHF. As DNA, the CDR3 is TGTGCCAGTAGGCCGGACAGGGAGGATCAGCCCCAGCATTTT. The V gene is TRBV19, the J gene TRBJ1-5, with 8 bases fitting TRBD1. Germline V gene data show CDR1 as LNHDA and CDR2 as SQIVND (reference sequence). Trimming removed 6 bases from V and 5 bases from J; junction bases left unmatched: 6. The CDR3 is made up of 14 amino acids.